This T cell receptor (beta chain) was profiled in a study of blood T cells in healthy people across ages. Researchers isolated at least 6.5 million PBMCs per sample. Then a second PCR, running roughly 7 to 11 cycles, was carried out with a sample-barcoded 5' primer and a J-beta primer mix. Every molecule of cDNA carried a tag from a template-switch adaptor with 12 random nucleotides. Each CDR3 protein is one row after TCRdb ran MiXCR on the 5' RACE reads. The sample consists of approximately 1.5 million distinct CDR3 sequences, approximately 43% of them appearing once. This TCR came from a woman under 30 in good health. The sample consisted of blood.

The chain's CDR3 is CASSLVGDGAYGYTF. In DNA, the CDR3 is TGTGCCAGCAGCTTAGTGGGGGACGGGGCATATGGCTACACCTTC. V gene TRBV7-2 combines with J gene TRBJ1-2; tentative D call: TRBD1 (5 bases). CDR3 length: 15 amino acids. Germline CDR1 SGHTA, CDR2 FQGNSA. The ends were cut back, 1 base at V and 5 bases at J, with 14 bases in the middle.